Here is one T cell receptor beta chain with its context. Its antigen is as yet unknown. V shed 7 bases and J shed 4 bases, with 13 bases lying between them. Germline loops: CDR1 PRHDT, CDR2 FYEKMQ (reference sequence). There are 13 residues in the CDR3. Measured with immunoSEQ multiplex PCR; TCRdb has only the in-frame clones, and not every one. The profile shows 100,000 to 150,000 clones, 90% of them singletons. These data originate in a study of OX40 agonist ivuxolimab in advanced cancers. Findings and caveats of the study: It was not determined which antigens were specifically recognized by the peripheral T cells that had undergone clonal expansion.

The gene calls are TRBV13 and TRBJ1-2; D gene ambiguous. The sequence was collected from an adult with an advanced solid tumor such as melanoma, head and neck, liver or kidney cancer. The material sequenced was CD4+ or CD8+ T cells sorted from blood, taken in a trial of the OX40 agonist ivuxolimab. The CDR3 is CASTDRLVYGYTF. CDR3 nucleotides: TGTGCCAGCACCGACCGTTTGGTCTATGGCTACACCTTC.